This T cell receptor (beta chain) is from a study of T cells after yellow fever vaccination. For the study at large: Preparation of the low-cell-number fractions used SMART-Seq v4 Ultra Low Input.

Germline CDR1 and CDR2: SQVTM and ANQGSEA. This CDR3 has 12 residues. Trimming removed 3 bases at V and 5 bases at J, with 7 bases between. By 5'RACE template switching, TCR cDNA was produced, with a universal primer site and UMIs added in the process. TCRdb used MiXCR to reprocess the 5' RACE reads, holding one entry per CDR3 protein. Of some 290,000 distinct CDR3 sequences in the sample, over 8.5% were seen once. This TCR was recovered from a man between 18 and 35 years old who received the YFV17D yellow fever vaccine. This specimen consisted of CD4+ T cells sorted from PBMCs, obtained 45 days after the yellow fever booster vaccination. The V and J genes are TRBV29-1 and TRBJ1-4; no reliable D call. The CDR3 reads CSVEGINEKLFF. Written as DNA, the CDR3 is TGCAGCGTTGAGGGGATAAATGAAAAACTGTTTTTT.